This TCR beta chain was obtained from a study of shared clonotypes between healthy human individuals. Germline loops: CDR1 KGHSH, CDR2 LQKENI. The CDR3 covers 14 residues. Deletions cut 6 bases from V and 3 bases from J, with 14 bases between. Every subset's genomic DNA went evenly onto several immunoSEQ plates. TCRdb keeps only in-frame clones here, not all; method: immunoSEQ multiplex PCR. The sample shows about 230,000 clones, just over 65% of them seen only once. The sequenced sample was memory CD4+ T cells sorted from blood. The subset was: CD45RA-negative fraction. The chain recombines TRBV18 with TRBJ1-1; no clear D. This receptor was taken from a man in his thirties or forties in good health. CDR3 sequence: CASSPISPDTEAFF. Here the CDR3 DNA reads TGTGCCAGCTCCCCCATATCTCCGGACACTGAAGCTTTCTTT.